One sample yielded the 3 T cell receptor beta chains listed below, sequenced in a study of blood T cell repertoires in COVID-19. The method was immunoSEQ multiplex PCR; TCRdb's version includes in-frame clones alone and lacks a portion of them. The top ten hold about 1.7% of the sample, which has almost 400,000 clones, approximately 89% seen once. The sample comprised PBMCs or T cells enriched from blood (not recorded which). These receptors all come from a woman aged 25 to 39 who had recovered from COVID-19.

This sequence joins TRBV6-6 and TRBJ2-6, with 10 bases fitting TRBD1. This CDR3 is 17 amino acids long. J gave up 0 bases and V 6 bases, and 5 bases lay outside the gene matches. Germline CDR1 reads MNHNY; CDR2 reads SVGAGI (reference sequence). The CDR3: CASSRQGARSGANVLTF. The DNA of the CDR3 is TGTGCCAGCAGCCGACAGGGGGCGCGCTCTGGGGCCAACGTCCTGACTTTC.

V is TRBV6-5 and J is TRBJ1-1; D uncertain. V lost 8 bases and J lost 1, with 5 bases in between. The CDR3 consists of 11 residues. Germline CDR1 MNHEY, CDR2 SVGAGI. The CDR3 loop is CASEKNTEAFF. The CDR3 nucleotides are TGTGCCAGCGAGAAGAACACTGAAGCTTTCTTT.

This sequence joins TRBV7-2 and TRBJ2-7; unclear D gene. V lost 5 bases and J lost 5, with 7 bases in between. This CDR3 has 11 residues. Germline V gene lookup returns CDR1 SGHTA and CDR2 FQGNSA. The CDR3 sequence: CASSTYDEQYF. The CDR3 DNA sequence: TGTGCCAGCAGCACTTACGACGAGCAGTACTTC.